The 11 T cell receptor beta chains given below trace back to one sample, sequenced in a study of cytomegalovirus exposure and HLA in healthy donors. With 60 Vbeta and 13 Jbeta primers, the PCR was carried out. Sequenced by immunoSEQ multiplex PCR; TCRdb stores in-frame clones only, minus some. Of approximately 33,000 clones listed, around half are singletons. The sequenced sample was PBMCs. The receptors come from a woman aged 40 to 55 in good health and CMV-seropositive.

Note on this clone: The CDR3 carries no conserved terminal phenylalanine or tryptophan, so it likely arises from a read error. The limits of the CDR3 on the DNA are not certain, so only TCRdb's listed CDR3 is given. This chain uses TRBV28 with TRBJ1-1. The CDR3 comprises 12 residues, both ends counted. From germline, CDR1 is MDHEN and CDR2 SYDVKM. The CDR3 sequence is CASSLLGGFVHL.

CDR3 sequence (DNA): TGTGCCTGGAGTAGAAACCGGGGACAGAAGTACTTC. This translates into CAWSRNRGQKYF. V and J are TRBV30 and TRBJ2-5; 7 bases map to TRBD1. CDR3 length: 12 amino acids. The ends lost 2 bases at V and 12 bases at J; junction bases unmatched: 9. Per the germline V gene, CDR1 is GTSNPN and CDR2 is SVGIG (reference sequence).

This clone showed up just once. The chain couples TRBV5-4 to TRBJ2-7; D is possibly TRBD1 (5 bases). Trimming removed 2 bases from V and 2 bases from J, with 17 bases in between. Germline-derived CDR1 and CDR2 are SGHNT and YYREEE (reference sequence). The CDR3 is 16 residues long. CDR3: CASSFTQGPYPYEQYF. CDR3 DNA sequence: TGTGCCAGCAGCTTTACTCAGGGCCCCTACCCCTACGAGCAGTACTTC.

V is TRBV28 and J is TRBJ1-4, with D possibly TRBD1 on 5 matching bases. CDR1 MDHEN and CDR2 SYDVKM come from the germline V gene. The V end lost 6 bases, the J end lost 5 bases, and 10 bases lay between the germline ends. CDR3 size: 13 residues. Here the CDR3 reads CASSSPGNEKLFF. CDR3 coding DNA: TGTGCCAGCAGCTCACCAGGGAATGAAAAACTGTTTTTT. Based on the CDR3 plus reference TRBV28 and TRBJ1-4, the full variable domain is DVKVTQSSRYLVKRTGEKVFLECVQDMDHENMFWYRQDPGLGLRLIYFSYDVKMKEKGDIPEGYSVSREKKERFSLILESASTNQTSMYLCASSSPGNEKLFFGSGTQLSVL.

This chain uses TRBV4-1 with TRBJ2-7, with 13 bases lining up with TRBD2. The ends lost 3 bases at V and 7 bases at J; junction bases unmatched: 6. Germline V lookup: CDR1 MGHRA, CDR2 YSYEKL. The CDR3 spans 15 residues. The CDR3 here is CASSQGTSGAGEQYF. In DNA, the CDR3 is TGCGCCAGCAGCCAGGGGACTAGCGGGGCGGGAGAGCAGTACTTC.

This clone was seen only a few times. The chain recombines TRBV29-1 with TRBJ2-7; TRBD2 might be the D (5 bases). The germline CDR1 and CDR2 sequences are SQVTM and ANQGSEA. The CDR3 contains 15 residues. V was trimmed by 4 bases and J by 2 bases, leaving 18 bases between them. The chain's CDR3 is CSVAPRAGTTYEQYF. In DNA, the CDR3 is TGCAGCGTTGCACCTAGGGCGGGCACGACCTACGAGCAGTACTTC.

J is TRBJ1-3 and V is TRBV6-6, with D unclear. The CDR3 has 12 amino acids. V was trimmed by 8 bases and J by 2 bases, leaving 7 bases between them. From germline, CDR1 is MNHNY and CDR2 SVGAGI (reference sequence). CDR3 in amino acids: CASATPGNTIYF. CDR3 nucleotides: TGTGCCAGCGCGACTCCTGGAAACACCATATATTTT.

The chain employs TRBV9 and TRBJ2-5; 7 positions match TRBD2. The CDR3 is made up of 15 amino acids. Trimming removed 3 bases from V and 5 bases from J; junction bases left unmatched: 10. Germline V gene data show CDR1 as SGDLS and CDR2 as YYNGEE. The CDR3 DNA follows: TGTGCCAGCAGCGGGGGGGGAGGTTCTTGGGAGACCCAGTACTTC. It is translated as CASSGGGGSWETQYF.

This clone was counted between two and nine times. The chain carries TRBV10-3 and TRBJ1-1; 7 nucleotides line up with TRBD1. Germline CDR1 ENHRY, CDR2 SYGVKD. CDR3 length: 14 amino acids. The ends lost 7 bases at V and 6 bases at J; junction bases unmatched: 11. CDR3 bases: TGTGCCATCACCAATCAACAGGGGTACGCTGAAGCTTTCTTT. Translating gives CAITNQQGYAEAFF.

This chain links TRBV19 with TRBJ1-2; tentatively, D is TRBD1 (6 bases). CDR1 is LNHDA, CDR2 SQIVND, per germline (reference sequence). The CDR3 extends over 14 amino acids. Trimming shortened V by 7 bases and J by 4 bases, and 16 bases separated the two germline ends. Written as DNA, the CDR3 is TGTGCCAGTATGAGGGGGTTCGGTGGCTATGGCTACACCTTC. Translating gives CASMRGFGGYGYTF. The whole variable domain, filled in from reference TRBV19 and TRBJ1-2, reads DGGITQSPKYLFRKEGQNVTLSCEQNLNHDAMYWYRQDPGQGLRLIYYSQIVNDFQKGDIAEGYSVSREKKESFPLTVTSAQKNPTAFYLCASMRGFGGYGYTFGSGTRLTVV.

The J gene is TRBJ2-1, the V gene TRBV5-1, with TRBD2 matching over 9 bases. This CDR3 is built from 15 residues. J gave up 6 bases and V 1 base, and 5 bases lay outside the gene matches. Germline assignment: CDR1 SGHRS and CDR2 YFSETQ. CDR3 sequence: CASSLRTSEGNEQFF. As DNA, the CDR3 is TGCGCCAGCAGCTTGAGGACTAGCGAAGGCAATGAGCAGTTCTTC.